These 10 T cell receptor beta chains came from one sample sequenced in a study of T cells in Graves' hyperthyroidism and ophthalmopathy. Researchers took RNA transcripts and amplified the TCR beta CDR3 regions from them. During a first-round RT-PCR of the TCR CDR3, the HTBI primer set was used. TCRdb re-called the multiplex PCR reads with MiXCR, one entry per CDR3 protein. Here the sample spans around 520,000 distinct CDR3 sequences, around 13% being singletons. The specimen sequenced was blood. The origin of the receptors is a woman aged 40 to 50 with Graves' hyperthyroidism.

In this sample, this clonotype turned up many times. The genes are TRBV30 and TRBJ1-3, with D perhaps matching TRBD1 (5 bases). CDR1 is GTSNPN, CDR2 SVGIG, per germline (reference sequence). Trimming took 1 base from V and 9 from J, leaving 7 bases between them. The CDR3 runs 11 residues. The DNA of the CDR3 is TGTGCCTGGAGTGGGACACCCACCATATATTTT. Translated: CAWSGTPTIYF.

The CDR3 sequence is CASSQAATGGGNTIYF. The CDR3 nucleotides read TGCGCCAGCAGCCAGGCGGCGACAGGAGGCGGAAACACCATATATTTT. V gene TRBV4-1 combines with J gene TRBJ1-3; weak D call: TRBD1 (6 bases). The V gene lost 3 bases and the J gene lost 4 bases, with 16 bases spanning the gap. The CDR3 totals 16 residues. Germline CDR1 MGHRA, CDR2 YSYEKL.

A single count supports this clonotype. A single base separates this from a much larger clone, so it may be a read error. Since the CDR3 does not end with the conserved phenylalanine or tryptophan, this likely comes from a read error. This chain joins TRBV10-3 and TRBJ1-1; D remains ambiguous. From germline, CDR1 is ENHRY and CDR2 SYGVKD. The CDR3 spans 15 residues. V lost 0 bases and J lost 1, with 9 bases in between. The CDR3 DNA reads as TGTGCCATCAGTGAGTCGCACAGCCAGAACACTGAAGCTTTCTCT. The encoded protein is CAISESHSQNTEAFS.

This clonotype was seen a few times. The chain employs TRBV4-1 and TRBJ2-5; D might be TRBD2 (6 bases). Germline V gene sequence: CDR1 MGHRA, CDR2 YSYEKL. Trimming stripped 1 base from V and 4 bases from J, with 7 bases between. There are 13 residues in the CDR3. The CDR3, as DNA: TGCGCCAGCAGCCAAGCGGAGGGAGAGACCCAGTACTTC. Amino acids: CASSQAEGETQYF.

The CDR3 nucleotides are TGTGCCAGTATGCCGATACCGGGGTACCACACCGGGGAGCTGTTTTTT. Protein product: CASMPIPGYHTGELFF. This sequence joins TRBV19 and TRBJ2-2, with a tentative D call TRBD2 (5 bases). V dropped 7 bases and J dropped 3 bases, with 18 bases sitting between them. The V gene's germline CDR1 is LNHDA and CDR2 SQIVND (reference sequence). The CDR3 extends over 16 amino acids. Full variable domain (rest looked up from reference TRBV19 and TRBJ2-2): DGGITQSPKYLFRKEGQNVTLSCEQNLNHDAMYWYRQDPGQGLRLIYYSQIVNDFQKGDIAEGYSVSREKKESFPLTVTSAQKNPTAFYLCASMPIPGYHTGELFFGEGSRLTVL.

This clonotype was counted many times. This chain uses TRBV11-2 with TRBJ2-7, with 7 bases identical to TRBD1. The CDR3 runs 13 residues. CDR1 and CDR2 from the germline V gene are SGHAT and FQNNGV. J gave up 3 bases and V 5 bases, and 4 bases lay outside the gene matches. The CDR3 loop reads CASSPGQLYEQYF. The DNA of the CDR3 is TGTGCCAGCAGCCCGGGACAGCTCTACGAGCAGTACTTC.

This clonotype was picked up a small number of times. CDR3 sequence: CASSLSGTGGELTVATNEKLFF. In DNA form, the CDR3 reads TGTGCCAGCAGTTTGTCCGGGACAGGGGGCGAATTGACCGTAGCAACTAATGAAAAACTGTTTTTT. V and J are TRBV28 and TRBJ1-4, with TRBD1 matching 12 bases. In germline, CDR1 is MDHEN, CDR2 SYDVKM. J was trimmed by 0 bases and V by 3 bases; bases with no gene match: 17. The CDR3 covers 22 residues.

This clonotype was detected ten times or more. The rearrangement joins TRBV14 to TRBJ2-1; the match to TRBD1 covers 8 bases. Germline CDR1 SGHDN, CDR2 FVKESK. The junction had 8 bases not matched to a gene; V was cut back by 1 base and J by 9 bases. CDR3 length: 15 amino acids. Written as DNA, the CDR3 is TGTGCCAGCAGCCAAGGGCTGGACAGGGCCCGTGAGCAGTTCTTC. As protein: CASSQGLDRAREQFF.

This clonotype was detected only a few times. The chain recombines TRBV15 with TRBJ1-5, with D possibly being TRBD1 (5 bases). The germline CDR1 and CDR2 sequences are LNHNV and YYDKDF (reference sequence). The germline V and J ends were trimmed by 1 base and 14 bases, with 15 bases remaining between them. The CDR3 extends over 13 amino acids. The chain's CDR3 is CATSRAGETVEHF. The CDR3 DNA follows: TGTGCCACCAGCAGAGCGGGGGAAACGGTAGAGCATTTT.

At least ten counts were recorded for this clonotype. V and J are TRBV19 and TRBJ1-1; D is uncertain. The CDR3 runs 15 residues. Germline CDR1 LNHDA, CDR2 SQIVND (reference sequence). Trimming stripped 3 bases from V and 1 base from J, with 12 bases between. CDR3 coding DNA: TGTGCCAGTAGTATCCTCGGGATTCCGAACACTGAAGCTTTCTTT. Encoded protein: CASSILGIPNTEAFF. The variable domain in full, completed from reference TRBV19 and TRBJ1-1, reads DGGITQSPKYLFRKEGQNVTLSCEQNLNHDAMYWYRQDPGQGLRLIYYSQIVNDFQKGDIAEGYSVSREKKESFPLTVTSAQKNPTAFYLCASSILGIPNTEAFFGQGTRLTVV.